Shown below are 4 T cell receptor beta chains from a single sample sequenced in a study of blood T cells in healthy people across ages. It was with a sample-barcoded 5' primer and a J-beta primer mix that a second PCR of roughly 7 to 12 cycles was run. TCRdb reprocessed the 5' RACE reads via MiXCR and lists one record per CDR3 protein. The sample holds about 970,000 distinct CDR3 sequences, 45% to 60% seen once. What was sequenced was blood. These receptors all come from a woman in her fifties or sixties in good health.

This rearrangement joins TRBV20-1 to TRBJ2-3; 7 nucleotides line up with TRBD2. The CDR3 consists of 15 residues. V shed 3 bases, J shed 2 bases, and the junction held 8 bases outside the gene matches. Germline V gene lookup returns CDR1 DFQATT and CDR2 SNEGSKA (reference sequence). The CDR3 sequence is CSASFGGSSTDTQYF. In nucleotides, the CDR3 is TGCAGTGCTAGCTTCGGCGGGAGTTCCACAGATACGCAGTATTTT.

The genes are TRBV4-1 and TRBJ2-7, with TRBD2 matching 9 bases. V lost 4 bases to trimming and J lost 7 bases; unmatched junction nucleotides: 14. The CDR3 sequence is 16 residues long. Germline assignment: CDR1 MGHRA and CDR2 YSYEKL. In DNA form, the CDR3 reads TGCGCCAGCAGCCGAGGGTATAGCGGGAGTGACCATGAGCAGTACTTC. Encoded protein: CASSRGYSGSDHEQYF.

On this clonotype: A much bigger clone sits one base away, suggesting this may be a read error. The chain employs TRBV20-1 and TRBJ2-7; TRBD1 might be the D (6 bases). Germline assignment: CDR1 DFQATT and CDR2 SNEGSKA (reference sequence). The CDR3 spans 14 residues. The ends were cut back, 0 bases at V and 3 bases at J, with 12 bases in the middle. The CDR3 sequence: CSAREGTGSYEQYF. CDR3 nucleotides: TGCAGTGCTAGAGAGGGAACAGGGAGCTACGAGCAGTACTTC.

This chain uses TRBV6-6 with TRBJ1-5; D is uncertain. The germline V gene has CDR1 MNHNY and CDR2 SVGAGI (reference sequence). This CDR3 comprises 13 residues. Trimming took off 5 bases at V and 5 bases at J, with 10 bases between the two ends. The CDR3 reads CASSAPPDQPQHF. In DNA, the CDR3 is TGTGCCAGCAGTGCCCCCCCGGATCAGCCCCAGCATTTT.